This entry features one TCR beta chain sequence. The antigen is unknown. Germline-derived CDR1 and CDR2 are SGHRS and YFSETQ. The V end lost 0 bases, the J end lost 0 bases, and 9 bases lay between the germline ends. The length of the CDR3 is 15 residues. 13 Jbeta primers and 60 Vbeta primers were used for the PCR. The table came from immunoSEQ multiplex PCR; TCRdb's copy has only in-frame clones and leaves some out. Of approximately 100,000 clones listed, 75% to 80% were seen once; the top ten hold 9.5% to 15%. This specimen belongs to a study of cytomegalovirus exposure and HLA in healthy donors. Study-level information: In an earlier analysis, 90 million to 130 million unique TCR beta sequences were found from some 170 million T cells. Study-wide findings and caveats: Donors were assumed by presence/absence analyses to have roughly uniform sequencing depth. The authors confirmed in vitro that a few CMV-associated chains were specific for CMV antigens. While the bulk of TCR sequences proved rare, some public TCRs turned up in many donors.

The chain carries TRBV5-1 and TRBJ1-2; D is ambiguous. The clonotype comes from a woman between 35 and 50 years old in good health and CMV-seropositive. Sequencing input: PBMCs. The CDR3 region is CASSLGARTNYGYTF. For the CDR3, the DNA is TGCGCCAGCAGCTTGGGGGCCAGAACTAACTATGGCTACACCTTC.